These T cell receptor beta chains were read from a single sample in a study of cytomegalovirus exposure and HLA in healthy donors. Data came from immunoSEQ multiplex PCR; TCRdb stores just in-frame clones and leaves some out. The repertoire has fewer than 120,000 clones, around four fifths of them found once; the top ten carry around 2.9%. Sequencing used PBMCs. The receptor source for this set is a woman aged 60-75 years in good health and CMV-seropositive. Both conserved end residues are part of each CDR3. A D gene is named only where the DNA matches it firmly. Some rows have no size entry. The others give once, few or many, or a class for an expanded clone.

TRBJ1-2	TRBV27	-	-	14	CASSQGPQNYGYTF	TGTGCCAGCAGTCAGGGGCCCCAAAACTATGGCTACACCTTC
TRBJ2-7	TRBV25-1	TRBD1	-	13	CASSYRGINEQYF	TGTGCCAGCAGTTACAGGGGGATAAACGAGCAGTACTTC
TRBJ2-7	TRBV28	-	few	12	CASSPNYYEQYF	TGTGCCAGCAGCCCAAATTACTACGAGCAGTACTTC
TRBJ2-4	TRBV7-9	TRBD1	once	18	CSSSTPGTGYLAKNIQYF	TGTTCCAGCAGCACCCCCGGGACAGGGTATCTAGCCAAAAACATTCAGTACTTC
TRBJ2-2	TRBV7-3	TRBD1	-	13	CASSSQGDGELFF	TGTGCCAGCAGCTCCCAGGGGGATGGGGAGCTGTTTTTT
TRBJ2-1	TRBV7-2	TRBD2	-	17	CASSLMLAGGWDNEQFF	TGTGCCAGCAGCTTAATGCTAGCGGGAGGGTGGGACAATGAGCAGTTCTTC
TRBJ2-7	TRBV12-2	-	-	17	CASRLGKTSESPVEQYF	TGTGCAAGTCGCTTAGGGAAGACTAGCGAGAGTCCTGTCGAGCAGTACTTC
TRBJ2-7	TRBV2	TRBD2	-	17	CATDAAGGKGGPYEQYF	TGTGCCACCGATGCGGCGGGAGGGAAAGGTGGACCCTACGAGCAGTACTTC
TRBJ1-2	TRBV9	-	-	14	CASNPSRGSYGYTF	TGTGCCAGCAACCCGTCGAGAGGTAGCTATGGCTACACCTTC
TRBJ2-3	TRBV5-1	TRBD2	-	17	CASSKGLAGGAPDTQYF	TGCGCCAGCAGCAAGGGACTAGCGGGAGGAGCGCCGGATACGCAGTATTTT
TRBJ2-2	TRBV7-2	TRBD1	-	16	CASSLRQGASTGELFF	TGTGCCAGCAGCTTAAGGCAGGGGGCTTCCACCGGGGAGCTGTTTTTT
TRBJ2-2	TRBV6-4	-	-	14	CASSGEVFTGELFF	TGTGCCAGCAGTGGGGAGGTTTTCACCGGGGAGCTGTTTTTT
TRBJ1-3	TRBV5-1	TRBD1	-	15	CASSPGQNSGNTIYF	TGCGCCAGCAGCCCGGGACAGAACTCTGGAAACACCATATATTTT
TRBJ2-6	TRBV18	TRBD2	few	15	CASSIAGAGANVLTF	TGTGCCAGCTCTATAGCGGGAGCTGGGGCCAACGTCCTGACTTTC
TRBJ1-1	TRBV6-6	-	few	14	CAAVREAFFDTAFF	-
TRBJ2-1	TRBV7-9	-	few	13	CASSLTLGTEQFF	TGTGCCAGCAGCTTAACCCTCGGGACAGAGCAGTTCTTC
TRBJ2-1	TRBV6-5	-	-	15	CASSYTHSSYNEQFF	TGTGCCAGCAGTTACACCCATAGCTCCTACAATGAGCAGTTCTTC
TRBJ1-4	TRBV18	-	-	13	CASSPDINEKLFF	TGTGCCAGCTCACCGGACATAAATGAAAAACTGTTTTTT
TRBJ2-2	TRBV13	TRBD2	-	16	CASSSSSGRLTGELFF	TGTGCCAGCAGCTCCTCTAGCGGGAGACTCACCGGGGAGCTGTTTTTT
TRBJ2-6	TRBV12-5	-	-	13	CASKGTGANVLTF	TGTGCTAGTAAGGGGACTGGGGCCAACGTCCTGACTTTC
TRBJ2-1	TRBV4-1	-	-	17	CASSQVSGDIAGNEQFF	TGCGCCAGCAGCCAAGTAAGTGGGGACATAGCGGGCAATGAGCAGTTCTTC
TRBJ2-7	TRBV28	-	-	14	CASSLPPPANEQYF	TGTGCCAGCAGTTTACCCCCCCCAGCGAACGAGCAGTACTTC
TRBJ1-3	TRBV28	-	-	14	CASSPGTNGNTIYF	TGTGCCAGCAGTCCCGGGACAAATGGAAACACCATATATTTT
TRBJ2-2	TRBV28	-	-	14	CASSLQGGTGELFF	TGTGCCAGCAGTTTACAAGGGGGCACCGGGGAGCTGTTTTTT
TRBJ1-1	TRBV6-5	-	-	13	CASSYREATEAFF	TGTGCCAGCAGTTACAGGGAGGCCACTGAAGCTTTCTTT
TRBJ2-7	TRBV18	-	-	14	CASSPPAGSYEQYF	TGTGCCAGCTCACCACCGGCGGGATCCTACGAGCAGTACTTC
TRBJ2-5	TRBV11-2	-	-	12	CASSSVRETQYF	TGTGCCAGCAGCTCAGTCAGAGAGACCCAGTACTTC
TRBJ2-2	TRBV7-3	-	-	16	CASSLMAGLDTGELFF	TGTGCCAGCAGCTTAATGGCGGGATTAGACACCGGGGAGCTGTTTTTT
TRBJ2-2	TRBV6-4	TRBD2	-	15	CASSQASGSTGELFF	TGTGCCAGCAGTCAAGCTAGCGGGAGCACCGGGGAGCTGTTTTTT
TRBJ2-1	TRBV7-2	-	few	11	CASSLAGEQFF	TGTGCCAGCAGCTTAGCCGGTGAGCAGTTCTTC
TRBJ1-4	TRBV5-4	-	few	17	CASSLVAGARTNEKLFF	TGTGCCAGCAGCTTGGTCGCAGGGGCGAGAACTAATGAAAAACTGTTTTTT
TRBJ2-1	TRBV5-8	TRBD2	-	13	CASSLAGGTEQFF	TGTGCCAGCAGCTTGGCCGGGGGGACTGAGCAGTTCTTC
TRBJ1-2	TRBV13	TRBD1	-	14	CASSFRQGAYGYTF	TGTGCCAGCAGCTTCAGACAGGGTGCCTATGGCTACACCTTC
TRBJ2-7	TRBV6-1	-	-	13	CASSESSGGKQYF	TGTGCCAGCAGTGAAAGCTCTGGGGGCAAGCAGTACTTC
TRBJ2-7	TRBV28	TRBD1	once	14	CASRDGQAFYEQYF	TGTGCCAGCAGAGACGGACAGGCCTTCTACGAGCAGTACTTC
TRBJ1-2	TRBV10-3	TRBD1	-	14	CAISATTGAGGYTF	TGTGCCATCAGTGCAACGACAGGGGCTGGTGGCTACACCTTC
TRBJ1-1	TRBV7-8	-	-	15	CASSLGADLNTEAFF	TGTGCCAGCAGCTTAGGGGCGGACTTGAACACTGAAGCTTTCTTT
TRBJ2-7	TRBV6-5	-	few	14	CASSRRQVSYEQYF	TGTGCCAGCAGCCGACGACAGGTCTCCTACGAGCAGTACTTC
TRBJ2-7	TRBV19	-	-	13	CASSNRERDEQYF	TGTGCCAGTAGTAATCGGGAGCGCGACGAGCAGTACTTC
TRBJ2-3	TRBV11-1	TRBD2	-	14	CASSLREVGDTQYF	TGTGCCAGCAGCCTCCGGGAGGTTGGAGATACGCAGTATTTT
TRBJ2-5	TRBV5-1	-	-	15	CASSLGATGRETQYF	TGCGCCAGCAGCTTGGGGGCGACTGGGAGGGAGACCCAGTACTTC
TRBJ2-1	TRBV27	TRBD2	-	15	CASSLGTSGENEQFF	TGTGCCAGCAGTTTAGGGACTAGCGGGGAAAATGAGCAGTTCTTC
TRBJ2-7	TRBV14	TRBD2	-	18	CASSPNPGAGVGSYEQYF	TGTGCCAGCAGCCCCAATCCTGGCGCGGGAGTAGGGTCCTACGAGCAGTACTTC
TRBJ2-7	TRBV19	-	-	17	CASSIGRPGQKNYEQYF	TGTGCCAGTAGTATCGGTCGACCCGGACAGAAGAACTACGAGCAGTACTTC
TRBJ1-5	TRBV6-4	TRBD1	-	15	CASGDRGQSNQPQHF	TGTGCCAGCGGGGACAGGGGGCAGAGCAATCAGCCCCAGCATTTT
TRBJ2-1	TRBV27	TRBD1	-	15	CASSFEGQGWNEQFF	TGTGCCAGCAGTTTTGAGGGACAGGGGTGGAATGAGCAGTTCTTC
TRBJ2-3	TRBV28	TRBD2	-	17	CASSSLPLAGVTDTQYF	TGTGCCAGCAGTTCACTTCCATTAGCGGGGGTGACAGATACGCAGTATTTT
TRBJ2-2	TRBV5-1	-	few	15	CASSLAQGYTGELFF	TGCGCCAGCAGCTTGGCCCAGGGGTACACCGGGGAGCTGTTTTTT